The 14 T cell receptor beta chains presented below share a single source sample, sequenced in a study of T-cell memory formation after mild COVID-19. From the 5' RACE reads, TCRdb called clonotypes with MiXCR, one entry per CDR3 protein. Here the sample spans around 420,000 distinct CDR3 sequences, roughly 24% being singletons. The specimen was PBMCs or a T cell subset sorted from them (not recorded which). The source of these receptors is an adult woman who had mild COVID-19 (a few samples of this study predate the infection). Cell type and time point are not known.

V usage is TRBV29-1 and J usage is TRBJ2-1, with 8 bases aligning to TRBD1. The CDR3 totals 13 residues. The junction had 6 bases not matched to a gene; V was cut back by 7 bases and J by 4 bases. In germline, CDR1 is SQVTM, CDR2 ANQGSEA. CDR3 region: CSARQGAYNEQFF. CDR3 sequence (DNA): TGCAGCGCGCGGCAGGGGGCATACAATGAGCAGTTCTTC.

The rearrangement uses TRBV19 and TRBJ2-2; TRBD1 might be the D (6 bases). There are 15 residues in the CDR3. The V and J ends lost 4 bases and 1 base respectively, with 10 bases between them. CDR1 and CDR2 from the germline V gene are LNHDA and SQIVND (reference sequence). The CDR3 nucleotides read TGTGCCAGTAGTAAACCAGGGGTGAACACCGGGGAGCTGTTTTTT. Translation: CASSKPGVNTGELFF.

The chain couples TRBV3-1 to TRBJ1-1; unclear D gene. Looked up from germline, CDR1 is LGHDT and CDR2 is YNNKEL (reference sequence). The V and J ends lost 7 bases and 4 bases respectively, with 16 bases between them. This CDR3 has 14 residues. The CDR3 coding sequence is TGTGCCAGCAAGAACGGAAATTTATTCACTGAAGCTTTCTTT. Protein: CASKNGNLFTEAFF.

J is TRBJ2-6 and V is TRBV2; D not certain. V shed 6 bases and J shed 0 bases, with 15 bases lying between them. CDR1 is SNHLY and CDR2 is FYNNEI in the germline V gene. CDR3 length equals 17 residues. This CDR3 is CASRTQAGSSGANVLTF. CDR3 sequence (DNA): TGTGCCAGCAGGACCCAGGCCGGCTCCTCTGGGGCCAACGTCCTGACTTTC.

In its sample, this clonotype was seen a few times. The chain uses TRBV29-1 and TRBJ2-5; 11 bases agree with TRBD1. J was trimmed by 4 bases and V by 4 bases; bases with no gene match: 5. Germline lookup yields CDR1 SQVTM and CDR2 ANQGSEA. The CDR3 is 14 amino acids. CDR3 protein: CSVGTGGLPETQYF. The CDR3 DNA reads as TGCAGCGTTGGGACAGGGGGCCTTCCAGAGACCCAGTACTTC.

This rearrangement joins TRBV4-1 to TRBJ1-6; unclear D gene. The CDR3 loop spans 13 amino acids. V was trimmed by 1 base and J by 7 bases, leaving 5 bases between them. CDR1 MGHRA and CDR2 YSYEKL come from the germline V gene. The CDR3 region is CASSQVVNSPLHF. The CDR3 nucleotides are TGCGCCAGCAGCCAAGTCGTAAATTCACCCCTCCACTTT.

This clonotype was counted a few times. This chain links TRBV7-9 with TRBJ2-1; 10 positions agree with TRBD2. This CDR3 spans 15 amino acids. Trimming removed 4 bases from V and 8 bases from J; junction bases left unmatched: 8. In germline, CDR1 is SEHNR, CDR2 FQNEAQ (reference sequence). CDR3 coding DNA: TGTGCCAGCAGCTCCCGAGCGGGAGGGCCGGATGAGCAGTTCTTC. Its protein product is CASSSRAGGPDEQFF.

This clonotype was picked up many times. The V call is TRBV7-2, the J call TRBJ2-3; D gene uncertain. The CDR3 consists of 13 residues. Germline V gene data show CDR1 as SGHTA and CDR2 as FQGNSA. Trimming took 1 base from V and 2 from J, leaving 4 bases between them. The CDR3: CASSLGATDTQYF. DNA for the CDR3: TGTGCCAGCAGCTTAGGGGCCACAGATACGCAGTATTTT. Looking up the rest from reference TRBV7-2 and TRBJ2-3 gives the full variable domain: GAGVSQSPSNKVTEKGKDVELRCDPISGHTALYWYRQSLGQGLEFLIYFQGNSAPDKSGLPSDRFSAERTGGSVSTLTIQRTQQEDSAVYLCASSLGATDTQYFGPGTRLTVL.

This clonotype has just a few counts. The gene calls are TRBV7-9 and TRBJ1-1, with a possible D match to TRBD1 (6 bases). The V gene's germline CDR1 is SEHNR and CDR2 FQNEAQ (reference sequence). The CDR3 is made up of 14 amino acids. V lost 6 bases and J lost 5, with 16 bases in between. CDR3 region: CASRFGTHKTEAFF. CDR3 bases: TGTGCCAGCAGGTTCGGGACACACAAAACTGAAGCTTTCTTT.

Only a few counts were recorded for this clonotype. The rearrangement joins TRBV3-1 to TRBJ2-1; D unresolved. Between the trimmed V and J ends, which lost 1 base and 7 bases, there was a span of 11 bases. The CDR3 spans 14 residues. Germline CDR1 reads LGHDT; CDR2 reads YNNKEL (reference sequence). CDR3 nucleotides: TGTGCCAGCAGCCAAGTTTCAAAGGAGAATGAGCAGTTCTTC. It encodes CASSQVSKENEQFF.

The CDR3 DNA reads TGCAGCGTCGGGGGGATTTCGCCGGCTTTCTTT. Translation gives CSVGGISPAFF. This chain uses TRBV29-1 with TRBJ1-1; the D gene is possibly TRBD1 (5 bases). V lost 6 bases and J lost 11, with 16 bases in between. The CDR3 extends over 11 amino acids. Germline V gene sequence: CDR1 SQVTM, CDR2 ANQGSEA.

V and J are TRBV19 and TRBJ2-5; maybe TRBD2 (6 bases). Trimming took off 3 bases at V and 1 base at J, with 15 bases between the two ends. This CDR3 spans 16 amino acids. Germline lookup yields CDR1 LNHDA and CDR2 SQIVND (reference sequence). The CDR3 reads CASSIGSGNFQETQYF. CDR3 sequence (DNA): TGTGCCAGTAGTATCGGTAGCGGAAATTTCCAAGAGACCCAGTACTTC.

This clonotype was counted only a few times. The chain carries TRBV7-8 and TRBJ2-3, with TRBD2 as a possible D gene (5 bases). Trimming took 0 bases from V and 3 from J, leaving 31 bases between them. CDR3 size: 22 residues. Germline V gives CDR1 SGHVS, CDR2 FQNEAQ. CDR3 coding DNA: TGTGCCAGCAGCTTAGCCCGAGGTCGGGCTACCCGAGGAGGTCCTGGGACAGATACGCAGTATTTT. This codes for CASSLARGRATRGGPGTDTQYF.

This clonotype was counted many times. The chain is built from TRBV4-3 and TRBJ2-3; TRBD2 matches at 8 bases. Trimming cost V 4 bases and J 4 bases; bases outside gene matches: 10. The length of the CDR3 is 16 residues. The germline V gene has CDR1 LGHNA and CDR2 YSLEER. CDR3 region: CASSPSGSGSADTQYF. The CDR3 DNA follows: TGCGCCAGCAGCCCCAGCGGGAGTGGATCGGCAGATACGCAGTATTTT.